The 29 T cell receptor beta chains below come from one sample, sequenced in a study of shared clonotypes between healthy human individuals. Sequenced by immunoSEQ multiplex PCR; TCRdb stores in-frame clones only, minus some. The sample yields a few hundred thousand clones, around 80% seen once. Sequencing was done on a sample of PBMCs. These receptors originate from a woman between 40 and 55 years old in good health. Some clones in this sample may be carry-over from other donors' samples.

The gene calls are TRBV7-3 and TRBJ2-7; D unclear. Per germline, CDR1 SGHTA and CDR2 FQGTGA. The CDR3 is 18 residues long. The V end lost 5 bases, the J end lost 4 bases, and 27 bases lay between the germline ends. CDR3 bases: TGTGCCAGCAGCAAAAAGGGTGCAGGTCTCCAACTACCTTACGAGCAGTACTTC. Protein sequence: CASSKKGAGLQLPYEQYF. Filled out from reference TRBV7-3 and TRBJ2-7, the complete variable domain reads GAGVSQTPSNKVTEKGKYVELRCDPISGHTALYWYRQSLGQGPEFLIYFQGTGAADDSGLPNDRFFAVRPEGSVSTLKIQRTERGDSAVYLCASSKKGAGLQLPYEQYFGPGTRLTVT.

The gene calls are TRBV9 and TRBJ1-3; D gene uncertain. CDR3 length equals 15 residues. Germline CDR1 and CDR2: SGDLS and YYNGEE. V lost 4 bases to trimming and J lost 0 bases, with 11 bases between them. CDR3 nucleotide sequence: TGTGCCAGCAGCTATGACTCAAGCTCTGGAAACACCATATATTTT. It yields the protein CASSYDSSSGNTIYF.

CDR3 DNA sequence: TGTGCCAGCAGCCAAGGACAGGGGATGTGGCCCCAGCATTTT. This gives the protein CASSQGQGMWPQHF. The gene calls are TRBV7-9 and TRBJ1-5; 9 nucleotides align to TRBD1. CDR3 length: 14 residues. Germline lookup yields CDR1 SEHNR and CDR2 FQNEAQ (reference sequence). The V segment lost 5 bases and the J segment 9 bases; nucleotides outside the gene matches: 8.

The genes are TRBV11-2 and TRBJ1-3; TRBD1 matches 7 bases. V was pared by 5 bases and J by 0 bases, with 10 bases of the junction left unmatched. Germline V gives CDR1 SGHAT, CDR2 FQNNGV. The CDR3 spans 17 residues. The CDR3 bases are TGTGCCAGCAGCCCCCGGACAGGTCCGTACTCTGGAAACACCATATATTTT. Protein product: CASSPRTGPYSGNTIYF. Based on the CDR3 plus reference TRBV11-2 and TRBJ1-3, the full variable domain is EAGVAQSPRYKIIEKRQSVAFWCNPISGHATLYWYQQILGQGPKLLIQFQNNGVVDDSQLPKDRFSAERLKGVDSTLKIQPAKLEDSAVYLCASSPRTGPYSGNTIYFGEGSWLTVV.

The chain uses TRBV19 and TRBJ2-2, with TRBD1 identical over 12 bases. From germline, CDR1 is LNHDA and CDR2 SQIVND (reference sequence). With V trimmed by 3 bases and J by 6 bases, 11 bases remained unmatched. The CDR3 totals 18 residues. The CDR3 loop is CASSMGRGQGAVSGELFF. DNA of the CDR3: TGTGCCAGTAGTATGGGAAGGGGACAGGGGGCGGTTTCCGGGGAGCTGTTTTTT.

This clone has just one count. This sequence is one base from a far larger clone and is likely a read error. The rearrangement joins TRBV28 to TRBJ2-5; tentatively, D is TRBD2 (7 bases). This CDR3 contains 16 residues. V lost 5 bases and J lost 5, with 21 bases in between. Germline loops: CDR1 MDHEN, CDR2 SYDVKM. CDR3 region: CASSPSGCPGGETQYF. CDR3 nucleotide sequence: TGTGCCAGCAGTCCCAGTGGATGTCCGGGGGGCGAGACCCAGTACTTC.

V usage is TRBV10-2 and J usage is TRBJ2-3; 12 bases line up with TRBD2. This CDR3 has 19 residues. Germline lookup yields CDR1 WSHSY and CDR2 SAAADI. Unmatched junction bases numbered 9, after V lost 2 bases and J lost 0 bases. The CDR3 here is CASSENGLAGTASTDTQYF. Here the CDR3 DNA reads TGCGCCAGCAGTGAGAACGGACTAGCGGGAACCGCTAGCACAGATACGCAGTATTTT.

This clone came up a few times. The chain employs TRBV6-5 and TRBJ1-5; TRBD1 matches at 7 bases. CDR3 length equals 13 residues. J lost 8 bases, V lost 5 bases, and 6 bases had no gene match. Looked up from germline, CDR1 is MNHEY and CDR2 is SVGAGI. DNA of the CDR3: TGTGCCAGCAGTAGGACAGGTGGGGAGCCCCAGCATTTT. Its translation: CASSRTGGEPQHF.

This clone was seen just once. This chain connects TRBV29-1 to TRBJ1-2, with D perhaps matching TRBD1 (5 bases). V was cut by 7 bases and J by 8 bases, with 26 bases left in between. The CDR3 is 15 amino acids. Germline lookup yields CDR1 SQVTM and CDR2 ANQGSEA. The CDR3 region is CSAGMPGNVVGGYTF. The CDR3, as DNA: TGCAGCGCCGGCATGCCAGGGAATGTTGTGGGAGGCTACACCTTC.

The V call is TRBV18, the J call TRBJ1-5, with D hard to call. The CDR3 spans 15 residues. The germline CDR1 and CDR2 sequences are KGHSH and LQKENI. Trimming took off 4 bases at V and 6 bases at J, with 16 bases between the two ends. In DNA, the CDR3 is TGTGCCAGCTCACTTGGAGTACCAGAAGGTCAGCCCCAGCATTTT. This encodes CASSLGVPEGQPQHF.

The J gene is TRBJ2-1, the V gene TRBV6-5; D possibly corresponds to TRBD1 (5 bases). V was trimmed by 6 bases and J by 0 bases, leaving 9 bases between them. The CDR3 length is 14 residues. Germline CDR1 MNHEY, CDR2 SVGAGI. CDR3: CASRSQGSYNEQFF. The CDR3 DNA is TGTGCCAGCAGATCGCAGGGCTCCTACAATGAGCAGTTCTTC.

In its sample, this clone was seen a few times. For the CDR3, the DNA is TGTGCCAGCGCGACGGGAGCTGGCTACGAGCAGTACTTC. It encodes CASATGAGYEQYF. The rearrangement links TRBV2 to TRBJ2-7; D may be TRBD2 (6 bases). V was trimmed by 8 bases and J by 3 bases, leaving 14 bases between them. This CDR3 has 13 residues. Germline CDR1 SNHLY, CDR2 FYNNEI.

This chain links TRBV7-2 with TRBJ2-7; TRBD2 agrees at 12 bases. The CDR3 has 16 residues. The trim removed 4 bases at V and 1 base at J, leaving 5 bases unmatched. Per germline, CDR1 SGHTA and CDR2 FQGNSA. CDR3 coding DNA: TGTGCCAGCAGCTCCTACCTAGCGGGAGGGTCCTACGAGCAGTACTTC. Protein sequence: CASSSYLAGGSYEQYF. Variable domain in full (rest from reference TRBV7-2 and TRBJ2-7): GAGVSQSPSNKVTEKGKDVELRCDPISGHTALYWYRQSLGQGLEFLIYFQGNSAPDKSGLPSDRFSAERTGGSVSTLTIQRTQQEDSAVYLCASSSYLAGGSYEQYFGPGTRLTVT.

CDR3 protein: CASSLRGASYGYTF. CDR3 DNA sequence: TGTGCCAGCAGTTTAAGGGGGGCGAGCTATGGCTACACCTTC. The chain joins TRBV27 to TRBJ1-2, with D tentatively TRBD1 (6 bases). This CDR3 contains 14 residues. Trimming left V 2 bases short and J 4 bases short, with 11 bases between. Germline loops: CDR1 MNHEY, CDR2 SMNVEV (reference sequence).

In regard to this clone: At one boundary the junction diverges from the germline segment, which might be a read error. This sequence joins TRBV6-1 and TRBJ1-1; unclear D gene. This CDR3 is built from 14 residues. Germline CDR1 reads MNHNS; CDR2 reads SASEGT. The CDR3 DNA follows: TGTGCCAGCAGTGAATATCGGGAGAACGCTGAAGCTTTCTTT. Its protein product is CASSEYRENAEAFF.

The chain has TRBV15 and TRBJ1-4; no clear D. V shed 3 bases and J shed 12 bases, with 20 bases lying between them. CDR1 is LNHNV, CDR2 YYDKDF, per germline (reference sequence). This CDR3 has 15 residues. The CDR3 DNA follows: TGTGCCACCAGCAGCCCCGGAATAATGAATGTGGAACTGTTTTTT. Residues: CATSSPGIMNVELFF.

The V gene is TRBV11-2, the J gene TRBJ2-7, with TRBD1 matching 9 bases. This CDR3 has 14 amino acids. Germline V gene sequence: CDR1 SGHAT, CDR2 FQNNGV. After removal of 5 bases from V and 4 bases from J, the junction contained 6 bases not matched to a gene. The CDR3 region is CASSLPGQGYEQYF. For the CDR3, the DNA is TGTGCCAGCAGCCTGCCGGGACAGGGTTACGAGCAGTACTTC.

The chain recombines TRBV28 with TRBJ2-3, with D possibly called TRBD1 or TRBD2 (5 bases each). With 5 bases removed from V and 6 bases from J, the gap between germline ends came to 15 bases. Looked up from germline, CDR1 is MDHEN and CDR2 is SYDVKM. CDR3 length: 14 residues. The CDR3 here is CASSPRGPGDTQYF. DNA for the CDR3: TGTGCCAGCAGTCCCCGGGGCCCGGGGGATACGCAGTATTTT. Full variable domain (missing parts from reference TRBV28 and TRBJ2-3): DVKVTQSSRYLVKRTGEKVFLECVQDMDHENMFWYRQDPGLGLRLIYFSYDVKMKEKGDIPEGYSVSREKKERFSLILESASTNQTSMYLCASSPRGPGDTQYFGPGTRLTVL.

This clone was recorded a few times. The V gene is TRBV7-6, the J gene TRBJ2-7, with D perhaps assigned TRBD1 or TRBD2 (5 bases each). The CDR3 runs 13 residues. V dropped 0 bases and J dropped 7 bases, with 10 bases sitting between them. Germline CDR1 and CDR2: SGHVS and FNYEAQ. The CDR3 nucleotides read TGTGCCAGCAGCTTAGCGCTGTGGGGGGAGCAGTACTTC. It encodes CASSLALWGEQYF.

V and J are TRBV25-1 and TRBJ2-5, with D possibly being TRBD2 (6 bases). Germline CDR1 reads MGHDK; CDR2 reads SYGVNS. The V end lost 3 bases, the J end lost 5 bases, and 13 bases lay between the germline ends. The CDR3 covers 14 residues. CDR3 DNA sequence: TGTGCCAGCAGTGATAGAGGCGCGGGGGAGACCCAGTACTTC. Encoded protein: CASSDRGAGETQYF.

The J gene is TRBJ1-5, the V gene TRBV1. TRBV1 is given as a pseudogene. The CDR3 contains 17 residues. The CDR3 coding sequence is TGCACCAGCAGCCAATCGGGGTGGGGGGGAAGAGACCAGCCCCAGCATTTT. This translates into CTSSQSGWGGRDQPQHF.

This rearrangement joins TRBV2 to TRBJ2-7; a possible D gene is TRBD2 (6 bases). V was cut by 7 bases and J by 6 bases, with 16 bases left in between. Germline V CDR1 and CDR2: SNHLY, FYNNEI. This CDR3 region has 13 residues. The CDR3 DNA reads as TGTGCCAGCACGGGCGGGAAGCTCGGCGAGCAGTACTTC. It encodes CASTGGKLGEQYF.

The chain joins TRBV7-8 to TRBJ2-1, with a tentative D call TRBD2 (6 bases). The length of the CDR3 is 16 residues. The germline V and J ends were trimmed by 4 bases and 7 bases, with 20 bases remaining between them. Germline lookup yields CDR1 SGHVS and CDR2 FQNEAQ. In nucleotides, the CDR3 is TGTGCCAGCAGCTCAATAAGGGAGGAGAGAGGGAATGAGCAGTTCTTC. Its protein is CASSSIREERGNEQFF.

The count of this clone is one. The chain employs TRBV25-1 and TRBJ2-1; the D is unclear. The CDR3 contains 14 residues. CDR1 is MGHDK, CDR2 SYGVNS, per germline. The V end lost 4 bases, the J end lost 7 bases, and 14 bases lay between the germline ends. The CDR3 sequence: CASSGPLRWNEQFF. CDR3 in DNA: TGTGCCAGCAGTGGCCCCCTCCGCTGGAATGAGCAGTTCTTC.

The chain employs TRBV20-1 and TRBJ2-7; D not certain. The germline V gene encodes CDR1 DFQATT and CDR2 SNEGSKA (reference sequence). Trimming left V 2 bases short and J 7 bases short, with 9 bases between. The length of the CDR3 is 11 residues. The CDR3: CSARSGVEQYF. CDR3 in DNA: TGCAGTGCTAGAAGTGGGGTTGAGCAGTACTTC.

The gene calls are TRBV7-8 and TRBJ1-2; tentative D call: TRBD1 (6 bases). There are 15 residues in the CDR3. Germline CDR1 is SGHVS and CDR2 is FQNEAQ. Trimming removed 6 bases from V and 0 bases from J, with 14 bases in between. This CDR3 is CASSPFDRTNYGYTF. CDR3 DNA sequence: TGTGCCAGCAGTCCATTCGACAGGACTAACTATGGCTACACCTTC. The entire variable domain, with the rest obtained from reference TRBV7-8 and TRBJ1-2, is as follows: GAGVSQSPRYKVAKRGQDVALRCDPISGHVSLFWYQQALGQGPEFLTYFQNEAQLDKSGLPSDRFFAERPEGSVSTLKIQRTQQEDSAVYLCASSPFDRTNYGYTFGSGTRLTVV.

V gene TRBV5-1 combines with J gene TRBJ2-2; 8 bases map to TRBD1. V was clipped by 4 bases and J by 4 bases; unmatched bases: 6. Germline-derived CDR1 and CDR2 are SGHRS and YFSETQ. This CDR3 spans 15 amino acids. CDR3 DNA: TGCGCCAGCAGCCAAGATACAGGGGGCACCGGGGAGCTGTTTTTT. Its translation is CASSQDTGGTGELFF.

In DNA form, the CDR3 reads TGTGCCAGCAGCAAGACTAGCGGGAGGGAGACCCAGTACTTC. Protein product: CASSKTSGRETQYF. J is TRBJ2-5 and V is TRBV4-2; 13 positions agree with TRBD2. J was trimmed by 5 bases and V by 5 bases; bases with no gene match: 2. The CDR3 has 14 residues. Germline V CDR1 and CDR2: LGHNA, YNFKEQ.

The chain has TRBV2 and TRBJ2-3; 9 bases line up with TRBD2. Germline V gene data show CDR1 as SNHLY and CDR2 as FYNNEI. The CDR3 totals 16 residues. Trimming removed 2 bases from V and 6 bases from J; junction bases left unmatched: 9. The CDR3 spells CASSENRAGGLDTQYF. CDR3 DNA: TGTGCCAGCAGTGAAAATCGGGCGGGAGGGTTGGATACGCAGTATTTT.